Shown below are 19 T cell receptor beta chains from a single sample sequenced in a study of beta chain features in type 1 diabetes. Reverse transcription of all isolated RNA meant that expressed TCRB transcripts were sequenced. The assay was immunoSEQ multiplex PCR, and TCRdb's table has in-frame clones only and misses some. This sample yields 900,000 or so clones, of which 15% to 20% are seen a single time; around 0.02% belongs to the top ten. Sample: naive CD4+ T cells from blood. Every receptor here comes from a woman under 30 in good health.

The table lists this clone with a few counts. The genes are TRBV4-2 and TRBJ2-3, with 11 bases that match TRBD1. Germline V gives CDR1 LGHNA, CDR2 YNFKEQ. The CDR3 totals 17 residues. The V and J ends lost 3 bases and 4 bases, in that order; junction bases with no gene match: 9. The CDR3: CASSQYFPGQGADTQYF. As DNA, the CDR3 is TGTGCCAGCAGCCAGTATTTCCCGGGACAGGGGGCAGATACGCAGTATTTT.

The chain carries TRBV4-3 and TRBJ2-5; 9 positions match TRBD1. TRBJ2-7 explains the end of the DNA better; the J call may be wrong. The germline V gene has CDR1 LGHNA and CDR2 YSLEER. The length of the CDR3 is 15 residues. CDR3 residues: CASSHQQDRGYEQYF. The CDR3 region has the DNA TGCGCCAGCAGCCACCAACAGGACAGGGGCTACGAGCAGTACTTC.

This clone turned up a few times. The chain employs TRBV5-6 and TRBJ2-5; 8 bases match TRBD1. Germline V gene data show CDR1 as SGHDT and CDR2 as YYEEEE. V trimming: 2 bases; J trimming: 5 bases; junction bases outside the gene matches: 5. The CDR3 is 14 residues long. CDR3 sequence: CASSLGQGGETQYF. CDR3 DNA sequence: TGTGCCAGCAGCTTAGGACAGGGTGGGGAGACCCAGTACTTC.

This clone was counted only a few times. This rearrangement joins TRBV10-3 to TRBJ2-7; possibly TRBD1 or TRBD2 for D (5 bases each). The germline gives CDR1 ENHRY, CDR2 SYGVKD. Trimming removed 3 bases at V and 3 bases at J, with 12 bases between. This CDR3 spans 14 amino acids. CDR3: CAISEQAEVYEQYF. DNA for the CDR3: TGTGCCATCAGTGAACAGGCGGAGGTCTACGAGCAGTACTTC.

The V and J genes are TRBV18 and TRBJ2-2, with 13 bases matching TRBD2. Germline V gives CDR1 KGHSH, CDR2 LQKENI. The CDR3 contains 16 residues. The ends lost 7 bases at V and 3 bases at J; junction bases unmatched: 5. This CDR3 reads CASYGLAGADTGELFF. The CDR3 nucleotides read TGTGCCAGCTACGGACTAGCGGGAGCTGACACCGGGGAGCTGTTTTTT.

This chain links TRBV5-1 with TRBJ1-5; no firm D call. The CDR3 is made up of 13 amino acids. V lost 4 bases, J lost 7 bases, and 12 bases lay in between. CDR1 is SGHRS and CDR2 is YFSETQ in the germline V gene. For the CDR3, the DNA is TGCGCCAGCAGCCCTGGGGAGAGCCAGCCCCAGCATTTT. Protein sequence: CASSPGESQPQHF.

This clone was observed a handful of times. The chain couples TRBV7-8 to TRBJ2-5; D is ambiguous. The CDR3 covers 13 residues. Germline V lookup: CDR1 SGHVS, CDR2 FQNEAQ. The V end was cut by 5 bases, the J end by 5 bases, with 12 bases between. CDR3 sequence (DNA): TGTGCCAGCAGCGGTCAGTTGGGGGAGACCCAGTACTTC. It yields the protein CASSGQLGETQYF.

V gene TRBV6-6 combines with J gene TRBJ1-1; no firm D call. This CDR3 is 12 amino acids long. Trimming removed 10 bases from V and 7 bases from J, with 16 bases in between. Germline V gene data show CDR1 as MNHNY and CDR2 as SVGAGI (reference sequence). The CDR3 here is CAIRAVGIEAFF. The CDR3 DNA sequence: TGTGCCATCAGAGCGGTGGGAATTGAAGCTTTCTTT.

CDR3 nucleotide sequence: TGTGCCAGTAGACCTCAGATTAGCTCCTACGAGCAGTACTTC. Protein: CASRPQISSYEQYF. V is TRBV19 and J is TRBJ2-7; D uncertain. Trimming shortened V by 6 bases and J by 0 bases, and 12 bases separated the two germline ends. The CDR3 has 14 amino acids. The germline gives CDR1 LNHDA, CDR2 SQIVND (reference sequence).

The J gene is TRBJ2-3, the V gene TRBV27; 9 bases are a match to TRBD2. Unmatched junction bases numbered 0, after V lost 1 base and J lost 4 bases. This CDR3 has 14 amino acids. The germline CDR1 and CDR2 sequences are MNHEY and SMNVEV (reference sequence). CDR3: CASSLWTSADTQYF. The CDR3 nucleotides read TGTGCCAGCAGTTTATGGACTAGCGCAGATACGCAGTATTTT.

In its sample, this clone was seen a few times. The V and J genes are TRBV19 and TRBJ1-4; D is perhaps TRBD1 (6 bases). Looked up from germline, CDR1 is LNHDA and CDR2 is SQIVND (reference sequence). This CDR3 contains 14 residues. V was clipped by 5 bases and J by 2 bases, with 9 bases between them. The CDR3: CASSAGHTNEKLFF. CDR3 coding DNA: TGTGCCAGTAGTGCGGGACATACTAATGAAAAACTGTTTTTT.

This clone was picked up a small number of times. The chain carries TRBV9 and TRBJ2-1; TRBD1 or TRBD2 may be the D gene (5 bases each). The CDR3 runs 16 residues. Trimming removed 0 bases from V and 7 bases from J, with 17 bases in between. The germline CDR1 and CDR2 sequences are SGDLS and YYNGEE. The CDR3: CASSVALGGGWNEQFF. CDR3 DNA: TGTGCCAGCAGCGTAGCTCTGGGTGGGGGATGGAATGAGCAGTTCTTC.

Only a few counts were recorded for this clone. V and J are TRBV13 and TRBJ2-6; TRBD2 is a possible D gene (6 bases). V was cut by 5 bases and J by 1 base, with 12 bases left in between. The CDR3 is made up of 16 amino acids. Germline CDR1 reads PRHDT; CDR2 reads FYEKMQ (reference sequence). CDR3 protein: CASSGAGGSGANVLTF. The CDR3 DNA follows: TGTGCCAGCAGCGGAGCCGGGGGTTCTGGGGCCAACGTCCTGACTTTC.

The V call is TRBV5-1, the J call TRBJ2-1; TRBD2 matches 11 bases. With 5 bases clipped from V and 15 bases from J, the junction kept 13 bases outside the gene matches. From germline, CDR1 is SGHRS and CDR2 YFSETQ. The length of the CDR3 is 14 residues. For the CDR3, the DNA is TGCGCCAGCAGATCGGCAATACTAGCGGGAGTTCTGTTCTTC. Its translation: CASRSAILAGVLFF. The full variable domain, in which reference TRBV5-1 and TRBJ2-1 provide the parts outside the CDR3, is KAGVTQTPRYLIKTRGQQVTLSCSPISGHRSVSWYQQTPGQGLQFLFEYFSETQRNKGNFPGRFSGRQFSNSRSEMNVSTLELGDSALYLCASRSAILAGVLFFGPGTRLTVL.

This CDR3 is CASSSTGSYTF. The CDR3 DNA sequence: TGTGCCAGCAGCTCCACAGGGTCCTACACCTTC. The chain links TRBV5-4 to TRBJ1-2; weak D call: TRBD1 (6 bases). V was shortened by 3 bases and J by 10 bases, with 10 bases between the two germline ends. The germline CDR1 and CDR2 sequences are SGHNT and YYREEE (reference sequence). CDR3 length equals 11 residues.

V is TRBV11-2 and J is TRBJ2-6; D uncertain. V lost 5 bases and J lost 1, with 6 bases in between. The CDR3 has 14 amino acids. CDR1 SGHAT and CDR2 FQNNGV come from the germline V gene. CDR3 region: CASSARSGANVLTF. The CDR3 coding sequence is TGTGCCAGCAGCGCACGGTCTGGGGCCAACGTCCTGACTTTC.

This clone was observed a few times. The V and J genes are TRBV7-2 and TRBJ2-7, with 7 bases identical to TRBD2. With 3 bases clipped from V and 1 base from J, the junction kept 0 bases outside the gene matches. The CDR3 is 13 amino acids. Per the germline V gene, CDR1 is SGHTA and CDR2 is FQGNSA. The CDR3 DNA follows: TGTGCCAGCAGCTTTAGCGGGTCCTACGAGCAGTACTTC. This encodes CASSFSGSYEQYF.

In this sample, this clone turned up once. J is TRBJ1-5 and V is TRBV7-8; D might be TRBD1 (5 bases). The CDR3 loop spans 15 amino acids. V gave up 5 bases and J gave up 8 bases, with 19 bases separating them. CDR1 and CDR2 from the germline V gene are SGHVS and FQNEAQ. The CDR3: CASSTQSAGGEPQHF. In nucleotides, the CDR3 is TGTGCCAGCAGCACCCAAAGCGCGGGGGGAGAGCCCCAGCATTTT.

This clone was seen a few times. This rearrangement joins TRBV7-2 to TRBJ2-3; tentative D call: TRBD1 (5 bases). Per the germline V gene, CDR1 is SGHTA and CDR2 is FQGNSA. V shed 5 bases and J shed 0 bases, with 9 bases lying between them. The CDR3 spans 14 residues. CDR3 region: CASSPGHSTDTQYF. CDR3 nucleotides: TGTGCCAGCAGCCCTGGACACAGCACAGATACGCAGTATTTT.